The present entry profiles one T cell receptor beta chain with its context. Its specificity is not known. The CDR3 length is 12 residues. Trimming stripped 2 bases from V and 10 bases from J, with 6 bases between. CDR1 is SEHNR and CDR2 is FQNEAQ in the germline V gene (reference sequence). Likely unrecorded immune exposures existed in these nominally healthy donors. This specimen comes from a study of cytomegalovirus exposure and HLA in healthy donors. Study outcomes and limitations: On later analysis, the bulk of CMV-associated TCR beta chains appeared to be HLA-restricted. More clonal expansion characterized HLA-associated TCR beta chains than equally common others in a later analysis. In vitro experiments confirmed that three CMV-associated chains were specific for CMV antigens.

With 60 Vbeta and 13 Jbeta primers, the PCR was carried out. Using immunoSEQ multiplex PCR, the repertoire was profiled, and TCRdb retains in-frame clones only, with some absent. The sample holds about 140,000 clones, about 61% seen once. The V call is TRBV7-9, the J call TRBJ1-6; the D is unclear. This receptor was obtained from a male donor in good health and CMV-seronegative. The specimen was PBMCs. CDR3 nucleotide sequence: TGTGCCAGCAGCTTACCTGCGTCACCCCTCCACTTT. Translating gives CASSLPASPLHF.